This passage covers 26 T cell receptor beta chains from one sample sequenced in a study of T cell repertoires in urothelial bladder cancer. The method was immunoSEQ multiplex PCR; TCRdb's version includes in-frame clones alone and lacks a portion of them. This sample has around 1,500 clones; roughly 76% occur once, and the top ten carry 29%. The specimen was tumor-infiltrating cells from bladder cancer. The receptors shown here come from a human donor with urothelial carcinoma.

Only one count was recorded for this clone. CDR3 region: CASSFTRGDTGELFF. In DNA, the CDR3 is TGTGCCAGCAGTTTTACCAGGGGGGACACCGGGGAGCTGTTTTTT. The chain has TRBV28 and TRBJ2-2, with a possible D match to TRBD1 (7 bases). Trimming shortened V by 3 bases and J by 3 bases, and 11 bases separated the two germline ends. The CDR3 contains 15 residues. Looked up from germline, CDR1 is MDHEN and CDR2 is SYDVKM.

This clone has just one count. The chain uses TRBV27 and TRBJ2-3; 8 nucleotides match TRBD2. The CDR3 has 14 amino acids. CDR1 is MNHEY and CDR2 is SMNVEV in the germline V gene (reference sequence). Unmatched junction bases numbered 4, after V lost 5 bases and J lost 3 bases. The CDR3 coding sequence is TGTGCCAGCAGTACCCAGCGGGAGACAGATACGCAGTATTTT. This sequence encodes CASSTQRETDTQYF.

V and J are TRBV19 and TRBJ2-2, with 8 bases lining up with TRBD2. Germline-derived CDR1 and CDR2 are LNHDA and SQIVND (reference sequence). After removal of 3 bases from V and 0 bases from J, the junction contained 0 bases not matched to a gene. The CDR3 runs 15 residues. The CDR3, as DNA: TGTGCCAGTAGTATCGGGGGGGCGAACACCGGGGAGCTGTTTTTT. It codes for CASSIGGANTGELFF.

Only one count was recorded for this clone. CDR3 DNA sequence: TGTGCCAGCAGCTTGGTCGGTTACGAGCAGTACTTC. Translating gives CASSLVGYEQYF. The chain is built from TRBV11-2 and TRBJ2-7; D gene uncertain. Germline lookup yields CDR1 SGHAT and CDR2 FQNNGV. The CDR3 has 12 amino acids. V lost 3 bases to trimming and J lost 4 bases, with 7 bases between them.

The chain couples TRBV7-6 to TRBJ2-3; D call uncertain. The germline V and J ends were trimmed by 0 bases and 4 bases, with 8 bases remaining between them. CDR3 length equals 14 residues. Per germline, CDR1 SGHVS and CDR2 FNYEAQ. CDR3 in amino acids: CASSLAPLADTQYF. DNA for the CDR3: TGTGCCAGCAGCTTAGCCCCCCTTGCAGATACGCAGTATTTT. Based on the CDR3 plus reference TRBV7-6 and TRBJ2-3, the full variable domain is GAGVSQSPRYKVTKRGQDVALRCDPISGHVSLYWYRQALGQGPEFLTYFNYEAQQDKSGLPNDRFSAERPEGSISTLTIQRTEQRDSAMYRCASSLAPLADTQYFGPGTRLTVL.

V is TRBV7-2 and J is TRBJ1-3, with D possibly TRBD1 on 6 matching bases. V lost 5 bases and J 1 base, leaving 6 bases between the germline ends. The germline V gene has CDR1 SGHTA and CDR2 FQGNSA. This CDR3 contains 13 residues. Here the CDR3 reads CASSQGSGNTIYF. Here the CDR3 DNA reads TGTGCCAGCAGCCAGGGGTCTGGAAACACCATATATTTT.

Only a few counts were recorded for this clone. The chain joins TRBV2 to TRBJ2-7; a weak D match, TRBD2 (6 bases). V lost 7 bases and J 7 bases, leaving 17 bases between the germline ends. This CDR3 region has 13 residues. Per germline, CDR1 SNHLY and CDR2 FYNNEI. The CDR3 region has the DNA TGTGCCAGCAACCTTGGCTCTAGCGAAGAGCAGTACTTC. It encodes CASNLGSSEEQYF.

CDR3 nucleotides: TGTGCCAGCACCCTGGAGAGCTCCTATAATTCACCCCTCCACTTT. Translated, it gives CASTLESSYNSPLHF. V usage is TRBV27 and J usage is TRBJ1-6; D is ambiguous. Germline assignment: CDR1 MNHEY and CDR2 SMNVEV (reference sequence). The length of the CDR3 is 15 residues. Trimming left V 7 bases short and J 0 bases short, with 10 bases between.

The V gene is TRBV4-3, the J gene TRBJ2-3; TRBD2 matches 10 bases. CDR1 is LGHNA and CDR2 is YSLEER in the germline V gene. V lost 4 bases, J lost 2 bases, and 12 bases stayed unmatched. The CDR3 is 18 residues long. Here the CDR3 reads CASSRNVAGGRPTDTQYF. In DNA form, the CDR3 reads TGCGCCAGCAGCCGTAACGTAGCGGGAGGAAGGCCCACAGATACGCAGTATTTT.

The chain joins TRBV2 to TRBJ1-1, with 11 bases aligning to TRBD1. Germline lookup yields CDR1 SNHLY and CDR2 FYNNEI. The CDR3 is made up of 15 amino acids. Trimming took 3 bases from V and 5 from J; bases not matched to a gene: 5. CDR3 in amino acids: CASSEDRGRGTEAFF. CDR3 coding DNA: TGTGCCAGCAGTGAGGACAGGGGGCGAGGGACTGAAGCTTTCTTT.

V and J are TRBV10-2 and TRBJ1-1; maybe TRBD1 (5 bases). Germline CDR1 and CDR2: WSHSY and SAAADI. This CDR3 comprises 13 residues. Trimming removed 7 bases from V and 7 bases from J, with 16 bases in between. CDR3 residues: CASNSGRAIEAFF. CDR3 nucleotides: TGCGCCAGCAATTCGGGACGGGCAATTGAAGCTTTCTTT.

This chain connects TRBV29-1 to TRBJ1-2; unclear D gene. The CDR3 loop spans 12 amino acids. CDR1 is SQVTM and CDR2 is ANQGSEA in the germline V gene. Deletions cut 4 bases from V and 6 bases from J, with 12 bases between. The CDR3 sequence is CSVAGLRHGYTF. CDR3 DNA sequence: TGCAGCGTTGCGGGTCTTAGACATGGCTACACCTTC.

For the CDR3, the DNA is TGTGCCAGCAGTTACCGGGGGGCCTCCTACGAGCAGTACTTC. The encoded protein is CASSYRGASYEQYF. V gene TRBV7-2 combines with J gene TRBJ2-7, with TRBD2 as a possible D gene (7 bases). Trimming took 6 bases from V and 0 from J, leaving 12 bases between them. Germline CDR1 SGHTA, CDR2 FQGNSA. The CDR3 runs 14 residues.

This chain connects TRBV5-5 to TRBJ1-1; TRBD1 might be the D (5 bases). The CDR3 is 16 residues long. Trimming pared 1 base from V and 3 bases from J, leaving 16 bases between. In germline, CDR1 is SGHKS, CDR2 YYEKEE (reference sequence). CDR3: CASSLSPRAPDTEAFF. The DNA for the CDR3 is TGTGCCAGCAGCTTGTCTCCCAGGGCGCCAGACACTGAAGCTTTCTTT.

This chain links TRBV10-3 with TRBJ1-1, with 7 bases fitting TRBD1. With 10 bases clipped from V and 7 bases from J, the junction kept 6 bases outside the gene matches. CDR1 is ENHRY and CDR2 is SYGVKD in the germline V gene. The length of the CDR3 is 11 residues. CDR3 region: CATLQGIEAFF. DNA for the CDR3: TGTGCCACACTACAGGGGATTGAAGCTTTCTTT.

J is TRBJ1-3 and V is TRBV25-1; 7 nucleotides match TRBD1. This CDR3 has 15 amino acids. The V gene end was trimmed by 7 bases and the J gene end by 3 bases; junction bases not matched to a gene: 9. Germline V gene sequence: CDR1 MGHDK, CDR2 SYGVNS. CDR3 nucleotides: TGTGCCAGCACGTCAGGGGGGGGCATTGGAAACACCATATATTTT. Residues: CASTSGGGIGNTIYF.

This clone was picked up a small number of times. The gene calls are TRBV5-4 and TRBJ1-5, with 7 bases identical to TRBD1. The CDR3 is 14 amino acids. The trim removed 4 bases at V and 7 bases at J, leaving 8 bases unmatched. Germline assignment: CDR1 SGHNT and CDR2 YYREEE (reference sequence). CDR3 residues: CASSLDRAQQPQHF. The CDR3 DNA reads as TGTGCCAGCAGCCTAGACAGGGCGCAGCAGCCCCAGCATTTT.

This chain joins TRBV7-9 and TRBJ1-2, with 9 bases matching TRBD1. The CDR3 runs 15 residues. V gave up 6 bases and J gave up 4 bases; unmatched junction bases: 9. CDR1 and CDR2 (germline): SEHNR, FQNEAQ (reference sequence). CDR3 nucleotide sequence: TGTGCCAGCAGATTTACAGGGGGCACGGCCTATGGCTACACCTTC. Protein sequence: CASRFTGGTAYGYTF.

The CDR3 loop is CASSYSGVGFEKLFF. In nucleotides, the CDR3 is TGTGCCAGCAGTTACTCGGGCGTGGGGTTTGAAAAACTGTTTTTT. The chain employs TRBV6-5 and TRBJ1-4; D ambiguous. The germline V and J ends were trimmed by 0 bases and 7 bases, with 12 bases remaining between them. The germline gives CDR1 MNHEY, CDR2 SVGAGI. The CDR3 loop spans 15 amino acids.

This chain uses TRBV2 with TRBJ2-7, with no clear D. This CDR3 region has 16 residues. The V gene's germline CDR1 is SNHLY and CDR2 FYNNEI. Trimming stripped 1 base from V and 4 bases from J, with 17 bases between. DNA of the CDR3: TGTGCCAGCAGTGAAGTCCGAAACAGTGCCGCGTACGAGCAGTACTTC. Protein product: CASSEVRNSAAYEQYF.

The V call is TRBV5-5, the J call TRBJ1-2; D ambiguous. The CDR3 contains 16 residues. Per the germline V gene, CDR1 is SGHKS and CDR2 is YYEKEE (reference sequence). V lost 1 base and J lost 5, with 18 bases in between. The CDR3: CASSLPGSPTTYGYTF. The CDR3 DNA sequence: TGTGCCAGCAGCTTGCCCGGGTCCCCGACCACGTATGGCTACACCTTC. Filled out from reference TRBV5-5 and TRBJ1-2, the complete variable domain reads DAGVTQSPTHLIKTRGQQVTLRCSPISGHKSVSWYQQVLGQGPQFIFQYYEKEERGRGNFPDRFSARQFPNYSSELNVNALLLGDSALYLCASSLPGSPTTYGYTFGSGTRLTVV.

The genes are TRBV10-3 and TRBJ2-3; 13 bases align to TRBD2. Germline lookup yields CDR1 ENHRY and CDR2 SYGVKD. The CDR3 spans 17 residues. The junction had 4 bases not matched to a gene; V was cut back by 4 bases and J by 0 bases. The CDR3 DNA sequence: TGTGCCATCAGTGGGACTAGCGGGAGCGGTAGCACAGATACGCAGTATTTT. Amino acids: CAISGTSGSGSTDTQYF.

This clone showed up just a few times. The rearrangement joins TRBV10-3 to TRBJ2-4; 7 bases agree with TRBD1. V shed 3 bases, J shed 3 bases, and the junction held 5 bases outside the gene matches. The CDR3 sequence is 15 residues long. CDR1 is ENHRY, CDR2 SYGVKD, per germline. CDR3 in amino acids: CAISETGVGKNIQYF. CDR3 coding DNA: TGTGCCATCAGTGAAACAGGGGTTGGCAAAAACATTCAGTACTTC.

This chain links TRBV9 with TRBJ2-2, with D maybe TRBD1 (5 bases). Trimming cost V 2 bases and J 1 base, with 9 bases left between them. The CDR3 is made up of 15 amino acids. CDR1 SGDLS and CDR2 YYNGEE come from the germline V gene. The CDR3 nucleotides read TGTGCCAGCAGCGTGATACAGGAGAACACCGGGGAGCTGTTTTTT. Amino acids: CASSVIQENTGELFF.

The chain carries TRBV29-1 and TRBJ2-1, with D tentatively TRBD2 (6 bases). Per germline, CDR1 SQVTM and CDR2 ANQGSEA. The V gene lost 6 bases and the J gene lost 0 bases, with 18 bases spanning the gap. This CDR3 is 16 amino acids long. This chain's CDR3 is CSVLEGGKLSYNEQFF. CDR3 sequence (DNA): TGCAGCGTATTAGAGGGAGGCAAGCTCTCCTACAATGAGCAGTTCTTC.

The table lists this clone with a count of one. The CDR3 DNA reads TGTGCCAGCAGCTTAGCGAGACTAGCGGGTGGTGATACGCAGTATTTT. This gives the protein CASSLARLAGGDTQYF. This sequence joins TRBV7-2 and TRBJ2-3, with 10 nucleotides matching TRBD2. J gave up 6 bases and V 0 bases, and 6 bases lay outside the gene matches. This CDR3 has 16 amino acids. Germline CDR1 SGHTA, CDR2 FQGNSA.